The 11 T cell receptor beta chains below were found in one sample sequenced in a study of shared clonotypes between healthy human individuals. Repertoires were generated with immunoSEQ multiplex PCR, while TCRdb's copy carries only in-frame clones and drops some. The top ten hold 0.39% of the sample, which has a few million clones, 90% to 95% seen once. Sequencing input: naive CD4+ T cells from PBMCs. Subset given: CD45RA+ positively selected. The origin of the receptors is a man aged 18 to 29 in good health. Some clones in this sample may be carry-over from other donors' samples.

This chain connects TRBV5-1 to TRBJ2-1, with 8 nucleotides matching TRBD2. This CDR3 contains 16 residues. The V gene's germline CDR1 is SGHRS and CDR2 YFSETQ. The J segment lost 7 bases and the V segment lost 4 bases, leaving 13 bases of the junction unmatched. The CDR3 sequence: CASSPGGLPPDNEQFF. CDR3 bases: TGCGCCAGCAGCCCGGGGGGGCTCCCACCGGATAATGAGCAGTTCTTC.

The CDR3 nucleotides read TGTGCCAGCAGAAACATGGGGGAGCAGTACTTC. Its translation is CASRNMGEQYF. This chain uses TRBV28 with TRBJ2-7; no clear D gene. In germline, CDR1 is MDHEN, CDR2 SYDVKM. Deletions cut 6 bases from V and 7 bases from J, with 10 bases between. This CDR3 comprises 11 residues.

The V call is TRBV19, the J call TRBJ1-1, with TRBD1 matching over 8 bases. Unmatched junction bases numbered 11, after V lost 7 bases and J lost 4 bases. The CDR3 length is 15 residues. Germline CDR1 reads LNHDA; CDR2 reads SQIVND (reference sequence). CDR3 sequence: CASKMTGVRGTEAFF. Here the CDR3 DNA reads TGTGCCAGTAAAATGACAGGGGTGAGGGGCACTGAAGCTTTCTTT.

The V call is TRBV7-2, the J call TRBJ1-4; 8 bases are a match to TRBD1. The CDR3 loop spans 14 amino acids. Germline CDR1 and CDR2: SGHTA and FQGNSA. The ends lost 4 bases at V and 8 bases at J; junction bases unmatched: 6. In nucleotides, the CDR3 is TGTGCCAGCAGCTCCGGACAGGGCCGCGAAAAACTGTTTTTT. This sequence encodes CASSSGQGREKLFF.

V is TRBV11-3 and J is TRBJ2-1; no firm D call. Trimming took 1 base from V and 10 from J, leaving 8 bases between them. The CDR3 spans 12 residues. Per the germline V gene, CDR1 is SGHNT and CDR2 is YENEEA. CDR3 loop: CASSLGSYEQFF. CDR3 sequence (DNA): TGTGCCAGCAGCTTAGGTAGTTACGAGCAGTTCTTC.

The genes are TRBV5-4 and TRBJ2-5, with TRBD1 matching over 9 bases. J lost 5 bases, V lost 4 bases, and 9 bases had no gene match. The CDR3 contains 15 residues. The germline V gene encodes CDR1 SGHNT and CDR2 YYREEE (reference sequence). DNA of the CDR3: TGTGCCAGCAGCGGGCCGGGACAGGGTCAGGAGACCCAGTACTTC. This gives the protein CASSGPGQGQETQYF.

The V gene is TRBV6-5, the J gene TRBJ2-2, with D uncertain. V was pared by 4 bases and J by 4 bases, with 7 bases between. The CDR3 sequence is 13 residues long. From germline, CDR1 is MNHEY and CDR2 SVGAGI. CDR3: CASSSAPTGELFF. In nucleotides, the CDR3 is TGTGCCAGCAGTTCCGCCCCCACCGGGGAGCTGTTTTTT.

The CDR3 DNA is TGTGCCAGCAGCCGTTTAGCGTCGAGCTCCTACAATGAGCAGTTCTTC. Translation gives CASSRLASSSYNEQFF. The chain links TRBV11-2 to TRBJ2-1, with D possibly matching TRBD2 (5 bases). The CDR3 contains 16 residues. V was shortened by 5 bases and J by 0 bases, with 14 bases between the two germline ends. Germline V gives CDR1 SGHAT, CDR2 FQNNGV.

The chain joins TRBV5-1 to TRBJ2-2; 11 nucleotides agree with TRBD2. This CDR3 has 15 residues. Germline V gives CDR1 SGHRS, CDR2 YFSETQ. After removal of 3 bases from V and 3 bases from J, the junction contained 1 base not matched to a gene. The CDR3 bases are TGCGCCAGCAGCTGGGGACTAGCGGACACCGGGGAGCTGTTTTTT. This encodes CASSWGLADTGELFF.

The genes are TRBV2 and TRBJ1-1, with a tentative D call TRBD1 (6 bases). Trimming shortened V by 8 bases and J by 0 bases, and 10 bases separated the two germline ends. Per the germline V gene, CDR1 is SNHLY and CDR2 is FYNNEI. This CDR3 has 13 residues. The CDR3 DNA sequence: TGTGCCAGCGAGGGGGGAATGAACACTGAAGCTTTCTTT. Its protein product is CASEGGMNTEAFF.

The rearrangement joins TRBV18 to TRBJ2-1; possible D gene TRBD1, 6 bases. CDR3 length equals 16 residues. Germline CDR1 KGHSH, CDR2 LQKENI. V lost 3 bases and J lost 4, with 16 bases in between. CDR3 protein: CASSPPLNREYNEQFF. The CDR3 bases are TGTGCCAGCTCACCCCCCTTGAACAGGGAGTACAATGAGCAGTTCTTC.